Below, 23 T cell receptor beta chains from the same sample are listed, as sequenced in a study of T cell repertoires in cytomegalovirus infection (dated by TCRdb to the late 2010s). TCRdb names Illumina HiSeq 1500 as the instrument used. TCRdb passed the public sequencing reads through fastp at Q25 and MiXCR, retaining productive beta sequences. Rows with a matching CDR3 protein are joined into one entry that keeps the most common DNA and genes. Here the sample has approximately 140,000 distinct CDR3 sequences; roughly 9% occur a single time. In total, the top ten clones hold over 9.5% of the sample. Sequencing was done on a sample of PBMCs. Every receptor here comes from a human donor in good health (CMV status not recorded). Some clones in this sample may be carry-over from other donors' samples.

This clonotype was recorded many times. This chain connects TRBV7-9 to TRBJ2-7; D is unclear. The V and J ends lost 1 base and 0 bases respectively, with 7 bases between them. The V gene's germline CDR1 is SEHNR and CDR2 FQNEAQ (reference sequence). This CDR3 is 14 amino acids long. CDR3 sequence reads: CASSLGPTSYEQYF. For the CDR3, the DNA is TGTGCCAGCAGCTTAGGTCCCACCTCCTACGAGCAGTACTTC.

This clonotype has a count of ten or more. V gene TRBV7-6 combines with J gene TRBJ1-4; D gene ambiguous. Trimming cost V 1 base and J 3 bases, with 9 bases left between them. Germline CDR1 SGHVS, CDR2 FNYEAQ. This CDR3 region has 15 residues. CDR3 DNA sequence: TGTGCCAGCAGCTTAGGGGGTCAGGCTAATGAAAAACTGTTTTTT. It specifies CASSLGGQANEKLFF.

The sample holds a few counts of this clonotype. This chain joins TRBV5-1 and TRBJ2-1, with 10 positions matching TRBD2. The length of the CDR3 is 14 residues. With V trimmed by 4 bases and J by 8 bases, 6 bases remained unmatched. Per germline, CDR1 SGHRS and CDR2 YFSETQ. The CDR3 sequence is CASSTGLADHEQFF. The CDR3 nucleotides are TGCGCCAGCAGCACTGGACTAGCGGACCATGAGCAGTTCTTC.

This clonotype occurred many times. V is TRBV10-3 and J is TRBJ1-1; D remains unclear. From germline, CDR1 is ENHRY and CDR2 SYGVKD. The germline V and J ends were trimmed by 0 bases and 4 bases, with 12 bases remaining between them. This CDR3 comprises 15 residues. Written as DNA, the CDR3 is TGTGCCATCAGTGAGTCTAGAGACTGGGGCACTGAAGCTTTCTTT. Its translation is CAISESRDWGTEAFF.

This clonotype was picked up many times. The chain links TRBV7-2 to TRBJ2-7; 7 nucleotides align to TRBD2. CDR1 SGHTA and CDR2 FQGNSA come from the germline V gene. Germline trimming cut 1 base from V and 3 bases from J; bases unmatched to any gene: 6. CDR3 length equals 15 residues. The CDR3 DNA reads as TGTGCCAGCAGCTTAGGTGGAGCGGGGAACTACGAGCAGTACTTC. It encodes CASSLGGAGNYEQYF.

This clonotype appeared many times. V and J are TRBV4-1 and TRBJ2-6; D is unclear. Trimming removed 2 bases from V and 3 bases from J, with 11 bases in between. Germline lookup yields CDR1 MGHRA and CDR2 YSYEKL. The CDR3 covers 16 residues. The CDR3 DNA sequence: TGCGCCAGCAGCCAACCCGCCCGCGTTGGGGCCAACGTCCTGACTTTC. It codes for CASSQPARVGANVLTF.

The J gene is TRBJ2-3, the V gene TRBV5-1; D gene uncertain. The CDR3 is made up of 11 amino acids. The germline gives CDR1 SGHRS, CDR2 YFSETQ. The V end lost 4 bases, the J end lost 6 bases, and 6 bases lay between the germline ends. The CDR3 loop reads CASSLKDTQYF. The CDR3 DNA follows: TGCGCCAGCAGCCTGAAGGATACGCAGTATTTT.

This clonotype was seen many times. The V call is TRBV7-2, the J call TRBJ2-1; D is undetermined. There are 14 residues in the CDR3. CDR1 and CDR2 (germline): SGHTA, FQGNSA. V lost 1 base and J lost 6, with 10 bases in between. In nucleotides, the CDR3 is TGTGCCAGCAGCTTAGATGTGCCGTCCAATGAGCAGTTCTTC. Amino acid sequence: CASSLDVPSNEQFF. Based on the CDR3 plus reference TRBV7-2 and TRBJ2-1, the full variable domain is GAGVSQSPSNKVTEKGKDVELRCDPISGHTALYWYRQSLGQGLEFLIYFQGNSAPDKSGLPSDRFSAERTGGSVSTLTIQRTQQEDSAVYLCASSLDVPSNEQFFGPGTRLTVL.

The V and J genes are TRBV20-1 and TRBJ2-5; D uncertain. Trimming took off 2 bases at V and 2 bases at J, with 9 bases between the two ends. The CDR3 is 13 amino acids. Germline values: CDR1 DFQATT, CDR2 SNEGSKA (reference sequence). The CDR3 loop reads CSARYRLQETQYF. In DNA form, the CDR3 reads TGCAGTGCTAGATATCGACTTCAAGAGACCCAGTACTTC.

This clonotype showed up many times. V gene TRBV12-3 or TRBV12-4 combines with J gene TRBJ2-2; TRBD1 matches at 7 bases. The V gene end was trimmed by 5 bases and the J gene end by 4 bases; junction bases not matched to a gene: 7. The CDR3 runs 15 residues. The CDR3 coding sequence is TGTGCCAGCAGTACGACAGGGCGTGGCACCGGGGAGCTGTTTTTT. Translation: CASSTTGRGTGELFF.

Many counts were recorded for this clonotype. V and J are TRBV7-8 and TRBJ1-1; 10 bases agree with TRBD1. V gave up 5 bases and J gave up 3 bases; unmatched junction bases: 6. This CDR3 spans 15 amino acids. The V gene's germline CDR1 is SGHVS and CDR2 FQNEAQ. The CDR3 protein is CASSPRDRGDTEAFF. The CDR3 DNA is TGTGCCAGCAGCCCCAGGGACAGGGGAGACACTGAAGCTTTCTTT.

The chain couples TRBV28 to TRBJ2-7; TRBD1 agrees at 11 bases. V shed 6 bases, J shed 5 bases, and the junction held 9 bases outside the gene matches. CDR1 is MDHEN and CDR2 is SYDVKM in the germline V gene. The CDR3 spans 15 residues. In nucleotides, the CDR3 is TGTGCCAGCAGAGCCCCCGGGACAGGGGGGAACGAGCAGTACTTC. Translating it yields CASRAPGTGGNEQYF.

This clonotype occurred many times. CDR3 DNA: TGTGCCAGCAGCTTAGTGTCGGGACTCCTCACAGATACGCAGTATTTT. This gives the protein CASSLVSGLLTDTQYF. The genes are TRBV7-2 and TRBJ2-3, with D possibly being TRBD2 (6 bases). CDR1 is SGHTA and CDR2 is FQGNSA in the germline V gene. Trimming removed 1 base from V and 2 bases from J, with 13 bases in between. This CDR3 has 16 residues. The full variable domain, in which reference TRBV7-2 and TRBJ2-3 provide the parts outside the CDR3, is GAGVSQSPSNKVTEKGKDVELRCDPISGHTALYWYRQSLGQGLEFLIYFQGNSAPDKSGLPSDRFSAERTGGSVSTLTIQRTQQEDSAVYLCASSLVSGLLTDTQYFGPGTRLTVL.

The chain carries TRBV2 and TRBJ1-1, with unresolved D. The CDR3 covers 13 residues. Trimming took off 4 bases at V and 1 base at J, with 7 bases between the two ends. Germline loops: CDR1 SNHLY, CDR2 FYNNEI. The CDR3 protein is CASSANPNTEAFF. The CDR3 coding sequence is TGTGCCAGCAGTGCGAATCCGAACACTGAAGCTTTCTTT.

This clonotype was recorded only once. The V gene is TRBV5-1, the J gene TRBJ2-7; D ambiguous. Trimming took 0 bases from V and 7 from J, leaving 17 bases between them. In germline, CDR1 is SGHRS, CDR2 YFSETQ. The CDR3 spans 15 residues. The CDR3 protein is CASSLVEASNREQYF. CDR3 sequence (DNA): TGCGCCAGCAGCTTGGTGGAAGCATCGAATCGGGAGCAGTACTTC.

This clonotype has at least ten counts. The V and J genes are TRBV11-2 and TRBJ2-5, with D possibly TRBD1 on 5 matching bases. Germline lookup yields CDR1 SGHAT and CDR2 FQNNGV. The CDR3 extends over 14 amino acids. V was shortened by 2 bases and J by 5 bases, with 12 bases between the two germline ends. The CDR3 nucleotides read TGTGCCAGCAGCTTATCCGGACAAAGGGAGACCCAGTACTTC. This translates into CASSLSGQRETQYF. The variable domain in full, completed from reference TRBV11-2 and TRBJ2-5, reads EAGVAQSPRYKIIEKRQSVAFWCNPISGHATLYWYQQILGQGPKLLIQFQNNGVVDDSQLPKDRFSAERLKGVDSTLKIQPAKLEDSAVYLCASSLSGQRETQYFGPGTRLLVL.

This clonotype was observed many times. The V call is TRBV28, the J call TRBJ1-1; 9 bases agree with TRBD1. Trimming removed 4 bases from V and 0 bases from J; junction bases left unmatched: 15. The germline V gene encodes CDR1 MDHEN and CDR2 SYDVKM. This CDR3 has 19 amino acids. Written as DNA, the CDR3 is TGTGCCAGCAGTTCCTACAGGGGGCTCGGGGGGATCGTGAACACTGAAGCTTTCTTT. Amino acid sequence: CASSSYRGLGGIVNTEAFF.

The J gene is TRBJ2-7, the V gene TRBV20-1; 7 bases align to TRBD1. The CDR3 sequence is 15 residues long. V shed 3 bases, J shed 0 bases, and the junction held 8 bases outside the gene matches. Germline V CDR1 and CDR2: DFQATT, SNEGSKA (reference sequence). In nucleotides, the CDR3 is TGCAGTGCTAGCCCCTCCGGACAGGTCTCCTACGAGCAGTACTTC. It yields the protein CSASPSGQVSYEQYF.

This clonotype appeared many times. The chain combines TRBV3-1 with TRBJ2-3; 9 bases are a match to TRBD1. Germline values: CDR1 LGHDT, CDR2 YNNKEL (reference sequence). V lost 4 bases, J lost 4 bases, and 15 bases stayed unmatched. The CDR3 runs to 18 residues. The CDR3 bases are TGTGCCAGCAGCCCAAGCTTCCGGGACAGGGCATTCGCAGATACGCAGTATTTT. It codes for CASSPSFRDRAFADTQYF.

This clonotype has ten or more counts. The J gene is TRBJ2-7, the V gene TRBV9; D possibly corresponds to TRBD2 (6 bases). CDR3 length: 13 residues. Germline V lookup: CDR1 SGDLS, CDR2 YYNGEE. V lost 0 bases to trimming and J lost 7 bases, with 11 bases between them. CDR3 sequence reads: CASSVDGGGEQYF. Written as DNA, the CDR3 is TGTGCCAGCAGCGTAGATGGCGGAGGGGAGCAGTACTTC.

The chain combines TRBV5-6 with TRBJ1-1; 9 nucleotides align to TRBD1. The germline V gene encodes CDR1 SGHDT and CDR2 YYEEEE. V lost 4 bases, J lost 5 bases, and 9 bases stayed unmatched. This CDR3 has 15 amino acids. CDR3 in amino acids: CASSLQGARRTEAFF. The CDR3 bases are TGTGCCAGCAGCCTACAGGGGGCGCGGAGGACTGAAGCTTTCTTT.

Notes on this clonotype: The junction differs from germline at one of its ends, possibly a read error. This chain's CDR3 is CASSLGTGPAF. The CDR3 coding sequence is TGTGCCAGCAGCTTAGGGACAGGGCCAGCCTTC. The chain employs TRBV7-9 and TRBJ1-2, with 8 bases matching TRBD1. The CDR3 loop spans 11 amino acids. From germline, CDR1 is SEHNR and CDR2 FQNEAQ (reference sequence). The variable domain in full, with the rest retrieved from reference TRBV7-9 and TRBJ1-2, is DTGVSQNPRHKITKRGQNVTFRCDPISEHNRLYWYRQTLGQGPEFLTYFQNEAQLEKSRLLSDRFSAERPKGSFSTLEIQRTEQGDSAMYLCASSLGTGPAFGSGTRLTVV.

This clonotype was recorded many times. V is TRBV4-2 and J is TRBJ2-1, with TRBD2 matching 9 bases. Germline lookup yields CDR1 LGHNA and CDR2 YNFKEQ. The CDR3 loop spans 15 amino acids. Trimming at V came to 3 bases and at J to 6 bases, leaving 6 bases not matched to a gene. The CDR3 loop reads CASSHQRGARNEQFF. The CDR3 DNA reads as TGTGCCAGCAGCCACCAGCGGGGGGCCCGCAATGAGCAGTTCTTC.